The 6 T cell receptor beta chains listed next were all sequenced from one sample in a study of T cells in women clearing cervical HPV infection. Clones were sequenced by immunoSEQ multiplex PCR, and TCRdb holds only the in-frame ones, with some missing. Found here are more than 20,000 clones; the top ten clones hold under 6.5%. Sequencing used blood buffy coat. The receptors shown here come from a woman aged 18 to 75 with a cervical HPV16 infection that either progressed to CIN3+ or cleared (not recorded which).

In the case of this clone: Read coverage stops 3 residues before the CDR3 terminus; the germline J gene supplies the remainder. The gene calls are TRBV20-1 and TRBJ2-1; 8 bases fit TRBD2. Germline loops: CDR1 DFQATT, CDR2 SNEGSKA (reference sequence). Trimming at V came to 5 bases and at J to 6 bases, leaving 3 bases not matched to a gene. This CDR3 is 12 amino acids long. CDR3 bases read: TGCAGTGCTTCTACTAGCGGCAATGAG. As protein: CSASTSGNE. The whole CDR3 sequence reads CSASTSGNEQFF.

As regards this clone: The sequenced fragment ends 3 residues before the CDR3 boundary, so the rest is inferred from the germline J gene. The V and J genes are TRBV18 and TRBJ1-1, with 7 nucleotides matching TRBD1. The ends lost 6 bases at V and 6 bases at J; junction bases unmatched: 7. The length of the CDR3 is 13 residues. Germline values: CDR1 KGHSH, CDR2 LQKENI. This CDR3 is CASSPTGLAEAFF. CDR3 DNA, as far as it was read: TGTGCCAGCTCCCCGACAGGGTTGGCTGAA.

As for this clone: The missing CDR3 end, 3 residues past where the read stops, is filled in from the germline J gene. The chain links TRBV6-1 to TRBJ1-5; possible D gene TRBD1, 6 bases. Trimming cost V 0 bases and J 7 bases, with 16 bases left between them. CDR3 length: 16 residues. Germline assignment: CDR1 MNHNS and CDR2 SASEGT. The part of the CDR3 DNA that was read is TGTGCCAGCAGTGAAGCGCGGGGGGGGCCCGGGCAGCCC. Its protein is CASSEARGGPGQP. In full, the CDR3 is CASSEARGGPGQPQHF.

Turning to this clone: The CDR3 end is not reached by the read, which stops 3 residues before it; the germline J gene fills it in. V is TRBV7-9 and J is TRBJ2-7, with a weak D call TRBD1 (5 bases). Germline-derived CDR1 and CDR2 are SEHNR and FQNEAQ (reference sequence). Trimming stripped 3 bases from V and 5 bases from J, with 8 bases between. CDR3 length equals 12 residues. The covered CDR3 bases are TGTGCCAGCAGCTTTCTCAGGGACGAG. Residues: CASSFLRDE. The entire CDR3 reads CASSFLRDEQYF.

Turning to this clone: The CDR3 end is not reached by the read, which stops 3 residues before it; the germline J gene fills it in. This chain joins TRBV5-1 and TRBJ2-5; D gene ambiguous. Germline V gene lookup returns CDR1 SGHRS and CDR2 YFSETQ. The CDR3 loop spans 11 amino acids. The DNA read from the CDR3 is TGCGCCAGCAGACGTACAGATACC. It translates to CASRRTDT. The whole CDR3 sequence reads CASRRTDTQYF.

Details on this clone: The read falls 3 residues short of the CDR3 end, and the missing part is taken from the germline J gene. This chain links TRBV11-2 with TRBJ2-7; D is unresolved. CDR1 and CDR2 from the germline V gene are SGHAT and FQNNGV. This CDR3 region has 11 residues. Trimming cost V 8 bases and J 4 bases, with 9 bases left between them. The part of the CDR3 DNA that was read is TGTGCCAGCGGCACCTCGTACGAG. Amino acids: CASGTSYE. The full CDR3 is CASGTSYEQYF.